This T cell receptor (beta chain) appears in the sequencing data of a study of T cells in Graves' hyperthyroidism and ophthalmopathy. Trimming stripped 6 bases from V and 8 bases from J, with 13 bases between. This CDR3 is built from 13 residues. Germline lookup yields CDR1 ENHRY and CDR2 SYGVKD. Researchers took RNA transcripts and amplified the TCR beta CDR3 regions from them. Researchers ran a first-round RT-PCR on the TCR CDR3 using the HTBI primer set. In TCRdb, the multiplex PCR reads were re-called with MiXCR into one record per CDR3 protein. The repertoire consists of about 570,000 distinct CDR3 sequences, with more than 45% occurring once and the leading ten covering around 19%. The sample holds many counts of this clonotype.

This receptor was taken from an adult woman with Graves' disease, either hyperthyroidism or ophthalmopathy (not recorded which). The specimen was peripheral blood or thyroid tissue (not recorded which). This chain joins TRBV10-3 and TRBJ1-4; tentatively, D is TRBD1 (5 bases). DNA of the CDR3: TGTGCCATCAGCCCCGAAAGGGGCGAAAAACTGTTTTTT. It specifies CAISPERGEKLFF.